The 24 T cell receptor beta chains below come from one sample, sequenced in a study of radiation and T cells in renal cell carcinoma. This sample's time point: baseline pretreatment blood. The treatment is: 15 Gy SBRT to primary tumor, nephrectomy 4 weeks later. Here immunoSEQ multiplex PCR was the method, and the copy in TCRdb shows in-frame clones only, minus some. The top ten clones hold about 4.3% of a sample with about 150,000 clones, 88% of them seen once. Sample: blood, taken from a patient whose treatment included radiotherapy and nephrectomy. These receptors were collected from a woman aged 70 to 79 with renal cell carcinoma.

The CDR3 protein is CASSLVSGMNTEAFF. The CDR3 nucleotides read TGTGCCAGCAGCTTAGTATCGGGGATGAACACTGAAGCTTTCTTT. This chain joins TRBV13 and TRBJ1-1; unclear D gene. The CDR3 is 15 residues long. Trimming cost V 1 base and J 0 bases, with 9 bases left between them. Germline CDR1 is PRHDT and CDR2 is FYEKMQ (reference sequence). Using reference TRBV13 and TRBJ1-1 for the parts outside the CDR3, the full variable domain is AAGVIQSPRHLIKEKRETATLKCYPIPRHDTVYWYQQGPGQDPQFLISFYEKMQSDKGSIPDRFSAQQFSDYHSELNMSSLELGDSALYFCASSLVSGMNTEAFFGQGTRLTVV.

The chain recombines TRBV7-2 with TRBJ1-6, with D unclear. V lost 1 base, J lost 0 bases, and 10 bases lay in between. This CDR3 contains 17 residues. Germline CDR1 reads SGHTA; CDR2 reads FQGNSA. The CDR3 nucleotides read TGTGCCAGCAGCTTAGTTGGGAAAAGCTCCTATAATTCACCCCTCCACTTT. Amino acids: CASSLVGKSSYNSPLHF.

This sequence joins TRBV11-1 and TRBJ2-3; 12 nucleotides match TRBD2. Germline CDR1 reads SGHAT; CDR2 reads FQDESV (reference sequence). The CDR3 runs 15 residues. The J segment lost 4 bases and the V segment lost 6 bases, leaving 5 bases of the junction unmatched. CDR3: CASSFGTSGPDTQYF. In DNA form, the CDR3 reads TGTGCCAGCAGTTTTGGGACTAGCGGGCCAGATACGCAGTATTTT.

The CDR3 DNA follows: TGTGCCAGCTCTCAAAGCAGCAACAATCAGCCCCAGCATTTT. Translated: CASSQSSNNQPQHF. The chain uses TRBV6-5 and TRBJ1-5, with D hard to call. Trimming shortened V by 8 bases and J by 3 bases, and 14 bases separated the two germline ends. Per germline, CDR1 MNHEY and CDR2 SVGAGI. This CDR3 has 14 amino acids.

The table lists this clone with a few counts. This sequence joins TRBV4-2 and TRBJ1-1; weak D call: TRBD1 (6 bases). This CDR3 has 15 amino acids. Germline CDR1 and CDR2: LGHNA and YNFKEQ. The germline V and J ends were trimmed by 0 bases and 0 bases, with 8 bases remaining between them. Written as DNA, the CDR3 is TGTGCCAGCAGCCAAGATAGGGGGATGAACACTGAAGCTTTCTTT. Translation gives CASSQDRGMNTEAFF.

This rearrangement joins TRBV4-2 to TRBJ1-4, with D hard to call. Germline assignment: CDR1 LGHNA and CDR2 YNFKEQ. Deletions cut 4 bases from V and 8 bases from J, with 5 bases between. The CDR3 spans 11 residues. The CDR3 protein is CASSRDEKLFF. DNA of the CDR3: TGTGCCAGCAGCCGCGACGAAAAACTGTTTTTT.

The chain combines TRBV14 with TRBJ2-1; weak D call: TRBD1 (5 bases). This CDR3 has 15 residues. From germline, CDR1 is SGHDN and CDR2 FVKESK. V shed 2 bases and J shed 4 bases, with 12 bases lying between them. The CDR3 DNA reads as TGTGCCAGCAGCCAACAGGGCGGAATTTACAATGAGCAGTTCTTC. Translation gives CASSQQGGIYNEQFF.

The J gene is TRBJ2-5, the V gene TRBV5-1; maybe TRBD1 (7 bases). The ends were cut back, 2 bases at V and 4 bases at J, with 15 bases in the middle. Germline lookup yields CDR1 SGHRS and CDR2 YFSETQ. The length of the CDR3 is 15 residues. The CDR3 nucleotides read TGCGCCAGCAGCTTAGGAGGGGGCAGGGGAGAGACCCAGTACTTC. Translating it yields CASSLGGGRGETQYF.

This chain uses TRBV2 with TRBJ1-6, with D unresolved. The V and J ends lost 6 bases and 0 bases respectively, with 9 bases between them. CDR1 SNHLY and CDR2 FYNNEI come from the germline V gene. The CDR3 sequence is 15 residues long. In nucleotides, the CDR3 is TGTGCCAGCAGATCAATTAGCTCCTATAATTCACCCCTCCACTTT. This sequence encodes CASRSISSYNSPLHF.

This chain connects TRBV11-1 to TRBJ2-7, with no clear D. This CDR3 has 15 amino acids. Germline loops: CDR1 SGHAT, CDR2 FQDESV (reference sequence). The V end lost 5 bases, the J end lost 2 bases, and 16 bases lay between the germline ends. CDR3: CASSPARGGAYEQYF. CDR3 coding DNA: TGTGCCAGCAGCCCCGCCCGCGGTGGTGCCTACGAGCAGTACTTC. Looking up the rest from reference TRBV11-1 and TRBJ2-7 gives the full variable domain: EAEVAQSPRYKITEKSQAVAFWCDPISGHATLYWYRQILGQGPELLVQFQDESVVDDSQLPKDRFSAERLKGVDSTLKIQPAELGDSAMYLCASSPARGGAYEQYFGPGTRLTVT.

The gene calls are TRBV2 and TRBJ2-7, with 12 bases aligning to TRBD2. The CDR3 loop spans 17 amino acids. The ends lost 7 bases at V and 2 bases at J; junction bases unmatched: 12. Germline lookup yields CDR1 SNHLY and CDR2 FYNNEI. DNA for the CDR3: TGTGCCAGCAAACGGGTACTAGCGGGGGGCCCCGCCTACGAGCAGTACTTC. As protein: CASKRVLAGGPAYEQYF.

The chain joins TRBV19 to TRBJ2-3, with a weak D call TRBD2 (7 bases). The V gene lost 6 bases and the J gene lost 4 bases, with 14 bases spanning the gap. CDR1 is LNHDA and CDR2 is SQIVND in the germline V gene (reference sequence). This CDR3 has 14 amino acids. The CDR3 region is CASSKGGQADTQYF. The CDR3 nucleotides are TGTGCCAGTAGCAAGGGGGGGCAGGCAGATACGCAGTATTTT. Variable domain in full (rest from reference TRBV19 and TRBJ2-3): DGGITQSPKYLFRKEGQNVTLSCEQNLNHDAMYWYRQDPGQGLRLIYYSQIVNDFQKGDIAEGYSVSREKKESFPLTVTSAQKNPTAFYLCASSKGGQADTQYFGPGTRLTVL.

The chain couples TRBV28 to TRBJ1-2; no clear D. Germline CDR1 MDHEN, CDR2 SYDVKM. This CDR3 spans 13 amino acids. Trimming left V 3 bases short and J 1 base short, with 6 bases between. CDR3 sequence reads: CASSFDGNYGYTF. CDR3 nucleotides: TGTGCCAGCAGTTTTGACGGTAACTATGGCTACACCTTC.

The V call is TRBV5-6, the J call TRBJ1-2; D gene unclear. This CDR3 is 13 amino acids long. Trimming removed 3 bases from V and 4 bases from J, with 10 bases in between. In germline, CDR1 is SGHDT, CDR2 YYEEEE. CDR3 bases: TGTGCCAGCAGCTCAACGGGATTCTATGGCTACACCTTC. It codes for CASSSTGFYGYTF.

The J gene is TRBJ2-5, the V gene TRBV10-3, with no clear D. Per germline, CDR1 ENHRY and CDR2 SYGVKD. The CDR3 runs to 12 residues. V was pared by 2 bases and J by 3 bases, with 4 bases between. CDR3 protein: CAISEPKETQYF. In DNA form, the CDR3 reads TGTGCCATCAGTGAGCCGAAAGAGACCCAGTACTTC.

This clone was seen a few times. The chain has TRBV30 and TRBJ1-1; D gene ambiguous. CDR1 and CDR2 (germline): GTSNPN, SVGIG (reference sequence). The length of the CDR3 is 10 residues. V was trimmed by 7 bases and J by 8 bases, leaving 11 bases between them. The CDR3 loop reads CAFRPPEAFF. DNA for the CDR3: TGTGCCTTTCGACCCCCCGAAGCTTTCTTT.

The CDR3 bases are TGTGCCAGCAGTGACAGTCCCCCCGGGACCCAAGAGACCCAGTACTTC. It codes for CASSDSPPGTQETQYF. The chain has TRBV25-1 and TRBJ2-5; possibly TRBD1 or TRBD2 for D (5 bases each). The CDR3 has 16 amino acids. V lost 3 bases to trimming and J lost 1 base, with 15 bases between them. Germline V gives CDR1 MGHDK, CDR2 SYGVNS. Variable domain in full (rest from reference TRBV25-1 and TRBJ2-5): EADIYQTPRYLVIGTGKKITLECSQTMGHDKMYWYQQDPGMELHLIHYSYGVNSTEKGDLSSESTVSRIRTEHFPLTLESARPSHTSQYLCASSDSPPGTQETQYFGPGTRLLVL.

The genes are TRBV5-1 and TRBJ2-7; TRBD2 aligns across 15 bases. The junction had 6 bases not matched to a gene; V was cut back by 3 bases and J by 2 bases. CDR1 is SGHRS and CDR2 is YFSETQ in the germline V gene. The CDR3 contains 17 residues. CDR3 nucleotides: TGCGCCAGCAGCTGGACTAGCGGGGGGGCGGTCCCCTACGAGCAGTACTTC. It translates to CASSWTSGGAVPYEQYF.

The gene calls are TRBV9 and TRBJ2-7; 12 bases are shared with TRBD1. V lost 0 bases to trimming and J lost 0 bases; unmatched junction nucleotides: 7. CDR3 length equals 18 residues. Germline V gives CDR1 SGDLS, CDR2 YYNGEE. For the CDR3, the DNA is TGTGCCAGCAGCGTAGGGGACAGGGGGCCAACTAACTCCTACGAGCAGTACTTC. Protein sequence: CASSVGDRGPTNSYEQYF.

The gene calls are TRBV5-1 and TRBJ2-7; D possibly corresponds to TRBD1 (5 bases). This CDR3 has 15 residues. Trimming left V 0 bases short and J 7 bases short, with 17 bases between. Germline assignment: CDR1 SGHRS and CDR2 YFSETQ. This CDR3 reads CASSLAKGVVGEQYF. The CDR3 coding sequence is TGCGCCAGCAGCTTGGCCAAAGGGGTGGTGGGGGAGCAGTACTTC.

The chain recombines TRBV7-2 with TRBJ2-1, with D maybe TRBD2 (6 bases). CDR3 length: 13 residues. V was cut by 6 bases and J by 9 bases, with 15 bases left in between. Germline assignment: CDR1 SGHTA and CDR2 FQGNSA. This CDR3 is CASSSGLMFEQFF. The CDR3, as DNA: TGTGCCAGCAGTTCGGGACTTATGTTTGAGCAGTTCTTC.

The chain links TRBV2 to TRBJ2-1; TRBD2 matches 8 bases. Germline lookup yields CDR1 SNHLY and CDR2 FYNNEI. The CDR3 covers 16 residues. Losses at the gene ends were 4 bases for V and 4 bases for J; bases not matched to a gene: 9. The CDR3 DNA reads TGTGCCAGCAGTGTGAGGGGCGGGGGGCAATACAATGAGCAGTTCTTC. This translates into CASSVRGGGQYNEQFF.

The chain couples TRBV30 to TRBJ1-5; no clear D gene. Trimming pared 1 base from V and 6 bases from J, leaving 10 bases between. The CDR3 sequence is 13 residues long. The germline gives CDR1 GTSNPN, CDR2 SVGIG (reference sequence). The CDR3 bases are TGTGCCTGGAGTGAGGAAGGCCGTCAGCCCCAGCATTTT. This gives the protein CAWSEEGRQPQHF.

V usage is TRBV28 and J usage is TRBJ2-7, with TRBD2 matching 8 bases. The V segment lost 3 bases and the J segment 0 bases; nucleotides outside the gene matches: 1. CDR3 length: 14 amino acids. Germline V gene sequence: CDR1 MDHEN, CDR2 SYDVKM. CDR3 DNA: TGTGCCAGCAGTTTTCGGGGGGGCTCCTACGAGCAGTACTTC. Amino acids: CASSFRGGSYEQYF.